This T cell receptor (beta chain) was obtained from a study of blood T cell repertoires in COVID-19. Across the study: The United States, Italy and Spain provided the acute and convalescent COVID-19 samples. In each case, the material was cDNA or gDNA derived from T cells, B-cell-depleted T cells, or PBMCs.

In terms of age and location, participants ranged from roughly 18 to 95 years and lived in about 25 US areas. Germline CDR1 reads MNHEY; CDR2 reads SMNVEV (reference sequence). CDR3 length: 16 amino acids. V shed 5 bases, J shed 4 bases, and the junction held 12 bases outside the gene matches. Profiling relied on immunoSEQ multiplex PCR, and the TCRdb table lists in-frame clones only, not all of them. The sample contains about 100,000 clones, 86% of which appear only once. This sequence joins TRBV27 and TRBJ2-7; TRBD2 aligns across 9 bases. The sequence derives from a woman aged 50 to 65 who had recovered from COVID-19. The sample consisted of PBMCs or T cells enriched from blood (not recorded which). The chain's CDR3 is CASSPMGAGGPYEQYF. CDR3 in DNA: TGTGCCAGCAGTCCCATGGGGGCGGGAGGGCCGTACGAGCAGTACTTC.